These T cell receptor beta chains were read from a single sample in a study of CD8 T cells in Susac syndrome. TCRdb reanalysed the immunoSEQ multiplex PCR reads using MiXCR and keeps one entry per CDR3 protein. The sample records 160,000 or so distinct CDR3 sequences, 90% to 95% being singletons. The sequenced sample consisted of CD4+ T cells from PBMCs. The receptors here all came from a human donor with Susac syndrome. Each CDR3 is given with its conserved first and last residue.

CDR3 | J | V
CASSRLGLAGGNTQYF | TRBJ2-3 | TRBV4-3
CASTHSLGEQYF | TRBJ2-7 | TRBV6-2/TRBV6-3
CASSFAGTDAYEQYF | TRBJ2-7 | TRBV7-2
CASSYSGVKGVADTQYF | TRBJ2-3 | TRBV6-5
CASSGEGRGPYTYEQYF | TRBJ2-7 | TRBV9
CASSSDSLSYNEQFF | TRBJ2-1 | TRBV12-3/TRBV12-4
CASSQEGTTEAFF | TRBJ1-1 | TRBV3-1
CSGGMNTEAFF | TRBJ1-1 | TRBV29-1
CSVEQMYRTDTQYF | TRBJ2-3 | TRBV29-1
CASSLDRGHNEKLFF | TRBJ1-4 | TRBV5-4
CATSREAGGGSYEQYF | TRBJ2-7 | TRBV15
CSVEDSRTVNEQFF | TRBJ2-1 | TRBV29-1
CASSQEAHRGLTF | TRBJ1-2 | TRBV3-1
CASSPVPNQPQHF | TRBJ1-5 | TRBV4-1
CASSPSSEYGYTF | TRBJ1-2 | TRBV6-5
CATSPSGGARTDTQYF | TRBJ2-3 | TRBV24-1
CASSLSGYQETQYF | TRBJ2-5 | TRBV27
CSVGVREKLFF | TRBJ1-4 | TRBV29-1
CASSRTGPGELFF | TRBJ2-2 | TRBV12-3/TRBV12-4
CSARDWLARSSYNEQFF | TRBJ2-1 | TRBV20-1
CASSLFFVGYEQYF | TRBJ2-7 | TRBV5-6
CASSRTGDPYGYTF | TRBJ1-2 | TRBV6-5
CAISHTQGKSGYTF | TRBJ1-2 | TRBV10-3
CASSLTKHGLFF | TRBJ1-4 | TRBV19
CASSHRTGGEPQHF | TRBJ1-5 | TRBV7-2